The 10 T cell receptor beta chains presented below share a single source sample, sequenced in a study of T-cell reconstitution after alpha-beta-depleted transplantation in children. Unique molecular identifiers were built into the TCRbeta library. One entry per CDR3 protein results from TCRdb running MiXCR on the PCR reads. The repertoire includes around 340,000 distinct CDR3 sequences, 13% of them detected once, and 4% to 5.5% sits in the top ten. Sequencing used PBMCs, obtained from the stem cell graft. Receptors were obtained from a human donor who donated a stem cell graft to a child with Fanconi anemia.

The V gene is TRBV4-2, the J gene TRBJ1-1, with D unresolved. The ends were cut back, 6 bases at V and 7 bases at J, with 15 bases in the middle. Germline V gene sequence: CDR1 LGHNA, CDR2 YNFKEQ. The CDR3 length is 13 residues. This CDR3 is CASSSGLGLEAFF. For the CDR3, the DNA is TGTGCCAGCAGTTCCGGGCTAGGGCTTGAAGCTTTCTTT.

The chain couples TRBV4-3 to TRBJ2-1, with D perhaps TRBD2 (6 bases). This CDR3 has 15 residues. The ends were cut back, 0 bases at V and 6 bases at J, with 12 bases in the middle. Germline CDR1 is LGHNA and CDR2 is YSLEER. CDR3 bases: TGCGCCAGCAGCCAAGACGCCTACGGGGGCAATGAGCAGTTCTTC. It is translated as CASSQDAYGGNEQFF.

In this sample, this clonotype turned up once. This chain links TRBV5-1 with TRBJ2-7, with no clear D. With 0 bases removed from V and 5 bases from J, the gap between germline ends came to 12 bases. This CDR3 comprises 14 residues. Germline V gene lookup returns CDR1 SGHRS and CDR2 YFSETQ. The chain's CDR3 is CASSLGYQTDEQYF. The CDR3 DNA sequence: TGCGCCAGCAGCTTGGGGTATCAAACGGACGAGCAGTACTTC.

This clonotype occurred many times. V gene TRBV5-1 combines with J gene TRBJ2-1, with no clear D. The V gene lost 0 bases and the J gene lost 6 bases, with 10 bases spanning the gap. Per the germline V gene, CDR1 is SGHRS and CDR2 is YFSETQ. The CDR3 is 14 amino acids. CDR3 sequence (DNA): TGCGCCAGCAGCTTGGTGTCCAACAGCAATGAGCAGTTCTTC. Encoded protein: CASSLVSNSNEQFF.

Of note for this clonotype: A far larger clone differs by one base, so this is likely a read error. The rearrangement uses TRBV2 and TRBJ2-3; D call uncertain. Germline values: CDR1 SNHLY, CDR2 FYNNEI. The CDR3 runs 11 residues. Trimming stripped 5 bases from V and 4 bases from J, with 4 bases between. CDR3 in amino acids: CASSIADTQYF. CDR3 coding DNA: TGTGCCAGCAGTATAGCAGATACGCAGTATTTT.

This clonotype was picked up a small number of times. The rearrangement uses TRBV11-2 and TRBJ2-5; maybe TRBD1 (5 bases). Germline values: CDR1 SGHAT, CDR2 FQNNGV. Trimming removed 2 bases at V and 2 bases at J, with 9 bases between. This CDR3 has 14 amino acids. The CDR3 DNA follows: TGTGCCAGCAGCTTATTGACAGTGCAAGAGACCCAGTACTTC. Protein sequence: CASSLLTVQETQYF.

This clonotype was detected a few times. V is TRBV12-3 or TRBV12-4 and J is TRBJ2-1; D perhaps matches TRBD1 (6 bases). The CDR3 loop spans 15 amino acids. V lost 7 bases to trimming and J lost 6 bases, with 19 bases between them. The CDR3 is CASTHGDKELNEQFF. The DNA of the CDR3 is TGTGCCAGCACCCATGGGGACAAGGAGCTCAATGAGCAGTTCTTC.

In its sample, this clonotype was seen many times. The chain employs TRBV6-2 or TRBV6-3 and TRBJ2-2; D not certain. Germline assignment: CDR1 MNHEY and CDR2 SVGEGT. This CDR3 region has 13 residues. Trimming shortened V by 2 bases and J by 4 bases, and 5 bases separated the two germline ends. The CDR3 spells CASSYPFTGELFF. Here the CDR3 DNA reads TGTGCCAGCAGTTACCCGTTCACCGGGGAGCTGTTTTTT.

This clonotype was recorded many times. The chain links TRBV29-1 to TRBJ1-1; D remains ambiguous. The V gene's germline CDR1 is SQVTM and CDR2 ANQGSEA. The CDR3 length is 11 residues. V lost 7 bases and J lost 5, with 11 bases in between. As DNA, the CDR3 is TGCAGCGCCCACGCCGGGACTGAAGCTTTCTTT. It codes for CSAHAGTEAFF.

This clonotype showed up just a few times. The gene calls are TRBV5-6 and TRBJ1-4, with no clear D. The CDR3 totals 13 residues. V lost 3 bases and J lost 7, with 10 bases in between. Germline CDR1 SGHDT, CDR2 YYEEEE. The CDR3 region has the DNA TGTGCCAGCAGCTGGTCAGTAGGTGAAAAACTGTTTTTT. Translation: CASSWSVGEKLFF.